The 3 T cell receptor beta chains listed next were all sequenced from one sample in a study of graft-versus-host responses after intestinal transplantation. These TCRs' antigens remain unknown. Sequencing was performed with immunoSEQ multiplex PCR; in TCRdb, only in-frame clones are kept and a portion is missing. The sample shows some 140,000 clones, about nine tenths of them seen only once. The sample here was unstimulated CD4+ T cells sorted from spleen or lymph node cells, taken before intestinal transplant. The receptors originated from a human donor who received an intestinal transplant.

The chain links TRBV7-2 to TRBJ2-3, with D perhaps given as TRBD1 or TRBD2 (5 bases each). CDR1 is SGHTA, CDR2 FQGNSA, per germline. The CDR3 length is 14 residues. Trimming took off 1 base at V and 6 bases at J, with 11 bases between the two ends. The CDR3 protein is CASSLGGIVDTQYF. CDR3 coding DNA: TGTGCCAGCAGCTTAGGGGGGATCGTCGATACGCAGTATTTT.

The chain links TRBV28 to TRBJ2-5, with a weak D call TRBD1 (6 bases). The DNA end favors TRBJ2-7, so the J call may be wrong. This CDR3 has 12 residues. Looked up from germline, CDR1 is MDHEN and CDR2 is SYDVKM. The CDR3 is CASSLRGYEQYF. In DNA form, the CDR3 reads TGTGCCAGCAGTTTGAGGGGGTACGAGCAGTACTTC.

The chain is built from TRBV7-6 and TRBJ2-7; D is possibly TRBD2 (5 bases). CDR1 is SGHVS, CDR2 FNYEAQ, per germline. V lost 1 base, J lost 0 bases, and 13 bases lay in between. The CDR3 is made up of 16 amino acids. CDR3 DNA: TGTGCCAGCAGCTTAGTTGCGGGTCTACTCTCCTACGAGCAGTACTTC. As protein: CASSLVAGLLSYEQYF.